One T cell receptor (beta chain) is described in this entry. Its target is not known. Other DNA sequences in this specimen translate into the identical CDR3. Trimming cost V 5 bases and J 4 bases, with 18 bases left between them. This CDR3 spans 15 amino acids. Germline CDR1 and CDR2: SGDLS and YYNGEE. The data were taken from a study of T cells in localized non-small cell lung cancer. The study's findings and limits: For the top 100 tumor clones, a median about 62 also appeared in adjacent lung. Because researchers sequenced only one region of the tumor, heterogeneity is still possible. Among the tissues sampled, uninvolved adjacent lung had the highest T cell clonality, above tumor.

Profiling relied on immunoSEQ multiplex PCR, and the TCRdb table lists in-frame clones only, not all of them. Of around 35,000 clones in the sample, around 93% were seen once. This TCR derives from a female donor older than 55 with stage I lung adenocarcinoma. The rearrangement links TRBV9 to TRBJ1-1; D might be TRBD1 (6 bases). This specimen consisted of peripheral blood, obtained before any cancer treatment. DNA of the CDR3: TGTGCCAGCAGAAGGCAGGGTGGGACAAGCACTGAAGCTTTCTTT. Amino acids: CASRRQGGTSTEAFF.